The source of this TCR beta chain is a study of regulatory T cells in long-lasting Graves disease. For the study at large: Treatment with antithyroid drugs for over 5 years, together with positive TSH receptor antibodies, meant persistent Graves' disease. Study results and caveats: Limited sample numbers may have lowered accuracy.

CDR3 length: 16 amino acids. V shed 5 bases and J 1 base; nucleotides not matched to a gene: 11. CDR1 is SGHAT, CDR2 FQNNGV, per germline. According to the study, TCR beta libraries were built with iRepertoire HTBI primers and CDR3-region Arm-PCR. In the source study's methods: Taken together, the samples had 60 or so TRBV and 14 TRBJ segments identified. MiXCR, run by TCRdb on the multiplex PCR reads, gives a single entry per CDR3 protein. TCRdb, not the authors, supplied the V and J calls. This table has roughly 700,000 distinct CDR3 sequences, 30% appearing once. This clonotype was seen a few times. Its target is unknown. Time point specified: persistent/refractory GD, antithyroid drugs over 5 years with positive TRAb. PBMC RNA served as the TCR library source. EDTA tubes received 7.5 to 9 milliliters of drawn peripheral blood.

The rearrangement joins TRBV11-2 to TRBJ2-7; the match to TRBD2 covers 7 bases. Sample: peripheral blood mononuclear cells (PBMCs), taken when the disease was refractory, from a patient treated with antithyroid drugs. The source is a female donor with Graves disease. This chain's CDR3 is CASSTLGREISYEQYF. CDR3 DNA: TGTGCCAGCAGCACCCTTGGGCGGGAGATTTCCTACGAGCAGTACTTC.